These 7 T cell receptor beta chains share one sample of origin, sequenced in a study of regulatory T cells in long-lasting Graves disease. Libraries of TCR beta came from iRepertoire HTBI primers plus Arm-PCR of CDR3 regions. A single record per CDR3 protein comes from TCRdb applying MiXCR to the multiplex PCR reads. The sample holds approximately 230,000 distinct CDR3 sequences; around 19% are singletons and the top ten take over 20%. Documented time point: newly diagnosed GD, antithyroid drugs for less than 3 months. There was RNA extracted from PBMCs, and the TCR library was made from it. Sequenced material: peripheral blood mononuclear cells (PBMCs), taken at new diagnosis, from a patient treated with antithyroid drugs. These receptor sequences come from a female donor with Graves disease.

This clonotype was seen many times. J is TRBJ2-7 and V is TRBV28; TRBD1 aligns across 9 bases. The CDR3 has 15 residues. V was clipped by 3 bases and J by 3 bases; unmatched bases: 6. Germline CDR1 and CDR2: MDHEN and SYDVKM. CDR3 bases: TGTGCCAGCAGTTTGCCCGGGACAGGGATCTACGAGCAGTACTTC. Its protein product is CASSLPGTGIYEQYF.

There are a few counts of this clonotype. The CDR3 is CASSHRGLTGGELFF. For the CDR3, the DNA is TGTGCCAGTAGTCATAGGGGACTCACGGGGGGGGAGCTGTTTTTT. The chain carries TRBV19 and TRBJ2-2, with D maybe TRBD2 (6 bases). V lost 5 bases and J 8 bases, leaving 18 bases between the germline ends. CDR1 and CDR2 from the germline V gene are LNHDA and SQIVND (reference sequence). The length of the CDR3 is 15 residues.

This clonotype was recorded many times. The V gene is TRBV7-2, the J gene TRBJ2-7, with D tentatively TRBD1 (5 bases). The V end lost 1 base, the J end lost 3 bases, and 10 bases lay between the germline ends. Germline V lookup: CDR1 SGHTA, CDR2 FQGNSA. CDR3 length: 14 residues. The CDR3 DNA sequence: TGTGCCAGCAGCTTAGATAGGGGTTACTACGAGCAGTACTTC. Amino acids: CASSLDRGYYEQYF.

This clonotype was recorded many times. The chain carries TRBV7-6 and TRBJ2-3, with D tentatively TRBD2 (5 bases). In germline, CDR1 is SGHVS, CDR2 FNYEAQ. V lost 5 bases and J 0 bases, leaving 15 bases between the germline ends. The CDR3 has 16 residues. The CDR3 protein is CASSLNPDSSTDTQYF. The CDR3, as DNA: TGTGCCAGCAGCCTCAATCCGGACTCTAGCACAGATACGCAGTATTTT.

At least ten counts were recorded for this clonotype. The V gene is TRBV7-2, the J gene TRBJ1-5; D uncertain. The germline V and J ends were trimmed by 7 bases and 7 bases, with 11 bases remaining between them. The CDR3 is 12 residues long. Looked up from germline, CDR1 is SGHTA and CDR2 is FQGNSA. The chain's CDR3 is CASNYPGQPQHF. CDR3 bases: TGTGCCAGCAATTACCCGGGCCAGCCCCAGCATTTT.

This clonotype appeared many times. This chain connects TRBV20-1 to TRBJ2-3; the match to TRBD2 covers 8 bases. From germline, CDR1 is DFQATT and CDR2 SNEGSKA (reference sequence). V trimming: 5 bases; J trimming: 4 bases; junction bases outside the gene matches: 8. CDR3 size: 14 residues. The CDR3 loop is CSAVAGGRPDTQYF. The CDR3 DNA is TGCAGTGCTGTTGCGGGAGGCCGGCCAGATACGCAGTATTTT.

A few counts support this clonotype. The V gene is TRBV13, the J gene TRBJ1-1; 9 bases align to TRBD1. This CDR3 region has 14 residues. Germline V gene data show CDR1 as PRHDT and CDR2 as FYEKMQ (reference sequence). With V trimmed by 5 bases and J by 7 bases, 8 bases remained unmatched. The CDR3 coding sequence is TGTGCCAGCAGCCCCTGGACAGGGGCTGGTGAAGCTTTCTTT. The encoded protein is CASSPWTGAGEAFF. The full variable domain, rest sourced from reference TRBV13 and TRBJ1-1, is AAGVIQSPRHLIKEKRETATLKCYPIPRHDTVYWYQQGPGQDPQFLISFYEKMQSDKGSIPDRFSAQQFSDYHSELNMSSLELGDSALYFCASSPWTGAGEAFFGQGTRLTVV.